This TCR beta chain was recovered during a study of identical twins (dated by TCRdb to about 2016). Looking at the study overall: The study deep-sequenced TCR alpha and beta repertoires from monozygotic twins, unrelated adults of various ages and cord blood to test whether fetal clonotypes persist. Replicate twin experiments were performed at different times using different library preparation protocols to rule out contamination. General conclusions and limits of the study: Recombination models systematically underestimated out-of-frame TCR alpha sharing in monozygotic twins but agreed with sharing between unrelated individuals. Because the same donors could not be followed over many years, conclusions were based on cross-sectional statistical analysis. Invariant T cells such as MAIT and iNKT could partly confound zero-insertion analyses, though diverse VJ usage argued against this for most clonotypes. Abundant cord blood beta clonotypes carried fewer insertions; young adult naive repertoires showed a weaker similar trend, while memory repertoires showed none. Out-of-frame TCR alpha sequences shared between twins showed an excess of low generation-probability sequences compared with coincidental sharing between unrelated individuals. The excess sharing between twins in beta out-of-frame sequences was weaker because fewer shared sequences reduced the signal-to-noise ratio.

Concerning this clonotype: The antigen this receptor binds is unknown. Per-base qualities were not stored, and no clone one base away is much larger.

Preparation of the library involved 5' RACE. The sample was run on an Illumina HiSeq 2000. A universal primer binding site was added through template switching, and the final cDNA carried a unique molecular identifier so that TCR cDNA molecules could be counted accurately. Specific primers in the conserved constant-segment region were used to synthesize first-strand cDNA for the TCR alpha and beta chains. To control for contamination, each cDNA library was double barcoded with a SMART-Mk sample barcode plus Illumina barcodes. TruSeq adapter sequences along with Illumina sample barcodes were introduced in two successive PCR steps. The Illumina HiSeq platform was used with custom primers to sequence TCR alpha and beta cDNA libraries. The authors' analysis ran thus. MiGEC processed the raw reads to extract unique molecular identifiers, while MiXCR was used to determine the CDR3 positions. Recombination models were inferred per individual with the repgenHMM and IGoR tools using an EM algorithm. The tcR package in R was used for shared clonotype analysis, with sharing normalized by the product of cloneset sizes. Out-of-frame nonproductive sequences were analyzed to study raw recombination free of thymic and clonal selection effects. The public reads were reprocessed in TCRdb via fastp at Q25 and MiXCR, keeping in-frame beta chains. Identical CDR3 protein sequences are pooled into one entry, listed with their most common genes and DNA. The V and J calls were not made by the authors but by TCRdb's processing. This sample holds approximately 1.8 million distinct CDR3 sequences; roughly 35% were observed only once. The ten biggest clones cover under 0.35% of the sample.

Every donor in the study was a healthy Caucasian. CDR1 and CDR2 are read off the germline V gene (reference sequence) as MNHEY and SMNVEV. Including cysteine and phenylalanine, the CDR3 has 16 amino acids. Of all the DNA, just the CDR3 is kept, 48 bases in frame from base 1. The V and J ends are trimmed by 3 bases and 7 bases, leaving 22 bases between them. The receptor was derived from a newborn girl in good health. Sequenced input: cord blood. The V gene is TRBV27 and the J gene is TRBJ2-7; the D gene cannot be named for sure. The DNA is TGTGCCAGCAGTTTTTGGCCCCCTAGGCCCTACAATGAGCAGTACTTC. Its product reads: CASSFWPPRPYNEQYF.